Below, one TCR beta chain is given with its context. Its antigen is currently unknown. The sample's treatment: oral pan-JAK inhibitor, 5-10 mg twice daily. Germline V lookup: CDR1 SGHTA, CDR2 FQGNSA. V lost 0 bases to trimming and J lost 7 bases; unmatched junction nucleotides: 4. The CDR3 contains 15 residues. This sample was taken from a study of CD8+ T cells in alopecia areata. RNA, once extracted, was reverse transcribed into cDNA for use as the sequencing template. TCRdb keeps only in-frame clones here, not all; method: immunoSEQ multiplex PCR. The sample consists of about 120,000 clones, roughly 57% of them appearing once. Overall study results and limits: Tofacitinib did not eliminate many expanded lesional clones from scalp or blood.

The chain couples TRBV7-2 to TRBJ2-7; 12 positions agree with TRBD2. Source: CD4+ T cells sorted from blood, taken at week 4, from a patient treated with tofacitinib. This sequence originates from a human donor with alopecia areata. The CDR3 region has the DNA TGTGCCAGCAGCTTAGCGGCTAGCGGGAGGGGGGAGCAGTACTTC. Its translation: CASSLAASGRGEQYF.